This T cell receptor beta chain was profiled in a study of siplizumab effects on memory and regulatory T cells. Study findings and constraints: Many proliferating CD4+ or CD8+ clones remained unclassified. Roughly 75-96% of them could not be assigned either a naive or a memory phenotype. Siplizumab significantly decreased alloreactive sequences from unstimulated CD4+ memory cells. The apparent diversity of naive T cells exceeded that of memory cells, and naive T cells seemed to make a major contribution to the alloresponse.

Profiling relied on immunoSEQ multiplex PCR, and the TCRdb table lists in-frame clones only, not all of them. The sample yields roughly 100,000 clones, 95% to 97% seen once. Germline V CDR1 and CDR2: KGHSH, LQKENI. CDR3 length equals 14 residues. V was trimmed by 3 bases and J by 5 bases, leaving 13 bases between them. Regarding this clone: The antigen remains unidentified.

The source is a human donor in good health. Sequencing was done on a sample of naive CD4+ T cells sorted from blood. This rearrangement joins TRBV18 to TRBJ1-1; TRBD1 might be the D (6 bases). The CDR3 loop reads CASSPGGARTEAFF. The CDR3 DNA follows: TGTGCCAGCTCACCCGGGGGGGCGAGAACTGAAGCTTTCTTT.